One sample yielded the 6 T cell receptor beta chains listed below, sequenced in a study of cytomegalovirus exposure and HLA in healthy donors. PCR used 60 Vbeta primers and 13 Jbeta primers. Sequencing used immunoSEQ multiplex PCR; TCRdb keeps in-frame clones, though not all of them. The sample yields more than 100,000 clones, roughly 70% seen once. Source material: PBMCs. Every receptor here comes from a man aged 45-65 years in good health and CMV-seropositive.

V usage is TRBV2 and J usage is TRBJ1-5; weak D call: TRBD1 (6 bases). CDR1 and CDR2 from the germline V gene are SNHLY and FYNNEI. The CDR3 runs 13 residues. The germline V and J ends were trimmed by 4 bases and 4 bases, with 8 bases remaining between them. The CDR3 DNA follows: TGTGCCAGCAGTGCCACAGGGAATCAGCCCCAGCATTTT. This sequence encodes CASSATGNQPQHF.

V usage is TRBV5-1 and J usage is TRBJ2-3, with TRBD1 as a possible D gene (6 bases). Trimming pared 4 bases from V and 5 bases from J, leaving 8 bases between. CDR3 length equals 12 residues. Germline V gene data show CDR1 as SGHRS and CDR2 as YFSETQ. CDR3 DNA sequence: TGCGCCAGCAGCGGGGGCCTAGATACGCAGTATTTT. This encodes CASSGGLDTQYF.

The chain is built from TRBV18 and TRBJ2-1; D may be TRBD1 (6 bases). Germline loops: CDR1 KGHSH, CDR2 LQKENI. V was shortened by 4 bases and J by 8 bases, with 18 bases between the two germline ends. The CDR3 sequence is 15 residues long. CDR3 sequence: CASSHSYRDNDEQFF. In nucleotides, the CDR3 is TGTGCCAGCTCACATTCTTACCGGGACAATGATGAGCAGTTCTTC.

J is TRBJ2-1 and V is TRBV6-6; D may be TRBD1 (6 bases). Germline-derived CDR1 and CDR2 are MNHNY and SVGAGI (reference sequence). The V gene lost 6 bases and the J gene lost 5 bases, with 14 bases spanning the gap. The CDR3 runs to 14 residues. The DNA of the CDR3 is TGTGCCAGCAGAGAGACAGGAACTGACAATGAGCAGTTCTTC. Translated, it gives CASRETGTDNEQFF.

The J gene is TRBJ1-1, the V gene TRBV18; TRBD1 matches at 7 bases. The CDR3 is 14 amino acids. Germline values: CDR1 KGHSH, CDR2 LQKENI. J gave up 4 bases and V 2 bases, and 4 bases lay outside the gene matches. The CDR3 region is CASSPVQGGTEAFF. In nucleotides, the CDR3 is TGTGCCAGCTCACCAGTCCAGGGGGGCACTGAAGCTTTCTTT. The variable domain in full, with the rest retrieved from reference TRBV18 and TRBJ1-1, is NAGVMQNPRHLVRRRGQEARLRCSPMKGHSHVYWYRQLPEEGLKFMVYLQKENIIDESGMPKERFSAEFPKEGPSILRIQQVVRGDSAAYFCASSPVQGGTEAFFGQGTRLTVV.

In DNA, the CDR3 is TGTGCCAGCAGTTTCATAATAGCGGGAGTTATGAGCTCCTACAATGAGCAGTTCTTC. It specifies CASSFIIAGVMSSYNEQFF. V usage is TRBV7-9 and J usage is TRBJ2-1; 9 bases are a match to TRBD2. CDR1 and CDR2 from the germline V gene are SEHNR and FQNEAQ (reference sequence). This CDR3 has 19 residues. The V and J ends lost 6 bases and 0 bases, in that order; junction bases with no gene match: 15.